Ten or more counts support the clone carrying this TCR beta chain. The antigen remains unidentified. This specimen belongs to a study of CD8 T cells in ankylosing spondylitis. Regarding the study as a whole: Blood of patients with ankylosing spondylitis appeared to be characterized by a TCR beta motif of eight highly homologous variants.

The germline gives CDR1 SGHKS, CDR2 YYEKEE (reference sequence). CDR3 length: 13 residues. Losses at the gene ends were 4 bases for V and 9 bases for J; bases not matched to a gene: 10. One entry per CDR3 protein results from TCRdb running MiXCR on the 5' RACE reads. The table lists approximately 60,000 distinct CDR3 sequences, 6.2% of them singletons. The TCR was taken from a male donor with ankylosing spondylitis. The rearrangement joins TRBV5-5 to TRBJ2-7; 7 bases agree with TRBD2. The sequencing input was synovial fluid, either unsorted or a sorted T cell fraction (not recorded which). The CDR3, as DNA: TGTGCCAGCAGCCCGAGGACTAGGGAGGCGCAGTACTTC. It encodes CASSPRTREAQYF.